Listed below are T cell receptor beta chains from one sample, sequenced in a study of immune heterogeneity within non-small cell lung tumors. Each CDR3 protein is one row after TCRdb ran MiXCR on the multiplex PCR reads. Of over 2,000 distinct CDR3 sequences listed, about a quarter are singletons. Sample: lung tumor tissue. These receptor sequences come from a man between 60 and 75 years old with non-small cell lung cancer. The CDR3 runs from the conserved cysteine through the conserved F or W. A D gene is named only where the DNA matches it firmly. Some rows mark clone size as missing; the rest say once, few, many or name a class of expanded clone.

CDR3aa	CDR3nt	v_gene	j_gene	d_gene	abundance
CASSYSRAGGVDEQYF	TGTGCCAGCAGTTACTCGCGAGCGGGAGGTGTGGACGAGCAGTACTTC	TRBV6-5	TRBJ2-7	TRBD2	once
CASSQVKISGETQYF	TGCGCCAGCAGCCAAGTAAAGATATCCGGAGAGACCCAGTACTTC	TRBV4-1	TRBJ2-5	-	few
CASSLPSGGYGYGYTF	TGTGCCAGCAGTTTACCTTCAGGGGGCTATGGATATGGCTACACCTTC	TRBV28	TRBJ1-2	TRBD1	large
CASSLGQGTHEQYF	TGTGCCAGCAGCTTAGGACAGGGGACCCACGAGCAGTACTTC	TRBV7-8	TRBJ2-7	TRBD1	large
CASSPAKGPGNTIYF	TGTGCCAGCAGCCCGGCGAAGGGGCCCGGAAACACCATATATTTT	TRBV9	TRBJ1-3	-	-
CASKLGRGDTQYF	TGTGCCAGTAAATTGGGCCGGGGAGATACGCAGTATTTT	TRBV19	TRBJ2-3	-	-
CASSLGQGLHF	TGTGCCAGCAGCTTAGGGCAGGGTTTGCATTTT	TRBV13	TRBJ1-5	-	-
CASSLGGLNIQYF	TGTGCCAGCTCACTGGGGGGATTAAACATTCAGTACTTC	TRBV18	TRBJ2-4	-	few
CASSSSLAAYNEQFF	TGCGCCAGCAGCTCATCACTAGCGGCCTACAATGAGCAGTTCTTC	TRBV5-1	TRBJ2-1	TRBD2	medium-sized
CASSMDWGQDYEQYF	TGTGCCAGTAGTATGGATTGGGGGCAGGACTACGAGCAGTACTTC	TRBV19	TRBJ2-7	-	medium-sized
CASSFPPQGYTEAFF	TGTGCCAGCAGTTTTCCCCCTCAGGGATACACTGAAGCTTTCTTT	TRBV28	TRBJ1-1	-	-
CASKVGSLETQYF	TGTGCCAGCAAAGTAGGGTCTCTGGAGACCCAGTACTTC	TRBV2	TRBJ2-5	-	few
CASSQRGDNEQFF	TGTGCCAGCAGCCAAAGGGGCGACAATGAGCAGTTCTTC	TRBV3-1	TRBJ2-1	-	medium-sized
CASRLGRVDTQYF	TGTGCCAGTAGATTGGGCCGGGTAGATACGCAGTATTTT	TRBV19	TRBJ2-3	-	-
CASSPRDRKNTNEKLFF	TGTGCCAGCAGCCCTAGGGACAGGAAAAATACTAATGAAAAACTGTTTTTT	TRBV3-1	TRBJ1-4	TRBD1	-
CASSLARPANTEAFF	TGTGCCAGCAGCTTAGCGAGGCCAGCGAACACTGAAGCTTTCTTT	TRBV7-9	TRBJ1-1	-	few
CASSRQPNTEAFF	TGTGCCAGCAGTAGACAGCCTAACACTGAAGCTTTCTTT	TRBV7-9	TRBJ1-1	-	-
CASSDTHRGTYGYTF	TGTGCCAGCAGCGATACCCACAGGGGGACTTATGGCTACACCTTC	TRBV14	TRBJ1-2	TRBD1	few
CASGRGYTF	TGTGCCAGCGGAAGGGGCTACACCTTC	TRBV6-1	TRBJ1-2	-	-
CASSLFTGGPYEQYF	TGTGCCAGCAGTCTCTTTACAGGGGGCCCCTACGAGCAGTACTTC	TRBV6-2/TRBV6-3	TRBJ2-7	TRBD1	large
CASSVGQGAYNEQFF	TGTGCCAGTAGTGTCGGACAGGGGGCGTACAATGAGCAGTTCTTC	TRBV19	TRBJ2-1	TRBD1	medium-sized
CASSSRPGLANNEQFF	TGTGCCAGCAGTTCCCGACCGGGACTAGCTAACAATGAGCAGTTCTTC	TRBV6-1	TRBJ2-1	TRBD2	-
CASSSHSEVQNSYTF	TGTGCCAGCAGTTCCCATTCGGAGGTACAAAACAGCTACACCTTC	TRBV28	TRBJ1-2	-	-
CSVLRDSTYEQYF	TGCAGCGTTCTCCGGGACAGTACCTACGAGCAGTACTTC	TRBV29-1	TRBJ2-7	TRBD1	medium-sized
CASRLGRGDTQYF	TGTGCCAGTAGATTGGGCCGGGGAGATACGCAGTATTTT	TRBV19	TRBJ2-3	-	-
CSARPGLAGDLVYSEQYF	TGCAGTGCTAGACCGGGACTAGCGGGAGATTTGGTCTACTCGGAGCAGTACTTC	TRBV20-1	TRBJ2-7	TRBD2	medium-sized
CSAKGRTVNTEAFF	TGCAGTGCTAAAGGCAGGACAGTTAACACTGAAGCTTTCTTT	TRBV20-1	TRBJ1-1	-	medium-sized
CASSDSDPTGGEKLFF	TGTGCCAGCAGTGACTCGGATCCGACGGGGGGTGAAAAACTGTTTTTT	TRBV28	TRBJ1-4	-	medium-sized
CSASRGDYGYTF	TGCAGTGCTAGTCGGGGCGACTATGGCTACACCTTC	TRBV20-1	TRBJ1-2	-	-
CASSIPTGDNTGELFF	TGTGCCAGTAGTATCCCGACAGGAGATAACACCGGGGAGCTGTTTTTT	TRBV19	TRBJ2-2	-	medium-sized
CASRPGLYEQYF	TGTGCCAGCAGGCCGGGTTTATACGAGCAGTACTTC	TRBV28	TRBJ2-7	-	medium-sized
CAWSVQSGGELFF	TGTGCCTGGAGTGTACAATCTGGCGGGGAGCTGTTTTTT	TRBV30	TRBJ2-2	-	medium-sized
CASSFSDTQYF	TGTGCCAGCAGTTTTAGCGATACGCAGTATTTT	TRBV12-3/TRBV12-4	TRBJ2-3	-	few
CASSESRQRLNEKLFF	TGCGCCAGCAGTGAGTCGAGACAGCGCCTAAATGAAAAACTGTTTTTT	TRBV10-2	TRBJ1-4	-	few